This T cell receptor (beta chain) was recovered during a study of beta chain features in type 1 diabetes. The CDR3 is 16 residues long. Trimming took 3 bases from V and 1 from J; bases not matched to a gene: 5. The germline V gene encodes CDR1 SGDLS and CDR2 YYNGEE. Investigators reverse transcribed all isolated RNA, so they sequenced expressed TCRB transcripts. Data came from immunoSEQ multiplex PCR; TCRdb stores just in-frame clones and leaves some out. The table includes more than 250,000 clones, 13% to 15% detected once. This clone was picked up a small number of times. Antigen unknown. Study-wide results and caveats: Significant though moderate, a shortening of TCRB CDR3s appeared in all four CD4+ subsets of Type 1 diabetes patients. For patients and controls alike, PCR might favor shorter templates to the same degree. For type 1 diabetes patients, VDJ junctions showed fewer insertions and more deletions.

The sample was naive CD4+ T cells from blood. This rearrangement joins TRBV9 to TRBJ2-3; TRBD2 matches at 10 bases. This sequence originates from a man younger than 45 with type 1 diabetes. The CDR3 DNA reads TGTGCCAGCAGCGCTGGACTAGCGGAAGGCACAGATACGCAGTATTTT. Amino acid sequence: CASSAGLAEGTDTQYF.